These T cell receptor beta chains were read from a single sample in a study of CD8+ T cells in alopecia areata. Here immunoSEQ multiplex PCR was the method, and the copy in TCRdb shows in-frame clones only, minus some. The sample includes some 190,000 clones, around 49% of them seen just once. This specimen consisted of CD8+ T cells sorted from blood, obtained at week 52, from a patient treated with tofacitinib. These receptor sequences come from a human donor with alopecia areata. Each CDR3 is given with its conserved first and last residue. The D gene is left open where the match is weak. Clone size is stated in some rows and not others, as once, few, many or a class when expanded.

v_call	clone_size	d_call	cdr3_length	j_call	cdr3_nt	cdr3_aa
TRBV7-9	NA	NA	15	TRBJ2-2	TGTGCCAGCTCGACAGCCGGGAGGAACACCGGGGAGCTGTTTTTT	CASSTAGRNTGELFF
TRBV11-2	few	NA	17	TRBJ2-6	TGTGCCAGCAGCAAAGGACAGACTGGCTCTGGGGCCAACGTCCTGACTTTC	CASSKGQTGSGANVLTF
TRBV30	few	TRBD1	14	TRBJ2-1	TGTGCCTGGGCCCGTGGACAGGGCTACAATGAGCAGTTCTTC	CAWARGQGYNEQFF
TRBV15	once	TRBD2	14	TRBJ2-5	TGTGCCACCCGTGGGGGGGTGAGCGGAGAGACCCAGTACTTC	CATRGGVSGETQYF
TRBV5-1	few	TRBD1	14	TRBJ2-1	TGCGCCAGCAGCACAGGACAGGGCTACAATGAGCAGTTCTTC	CASSTGQGYNEQFF
TRBV9	NA	NA	13	TRBJ1-1	TGTGCCAGCAGCGTAGAAAGTACAGGGGAAGCTTTCTTT	CASSVESTGEAFF
TRBV6-5	few	TRBD2	15	TRBJ2-7	TGTGCCAGCAGTTATGGACTAGCGGGGTCCTACGAGCAGTACTTC	CASSYGLAGSYEQYF
TRBV30	few	NA	12	TRBJ1-5	TGTGCCACCGGGGGGAGCAATCAGCCCCAGCATTTT	CATGGSNQPQHF
TRBV30	NA	NA	13	TRBJ2-3	TGTGCCTGGGCAGACGGACTACACGATACGCAGTATTTT	CAWADGLHDTQYF
TRBV15	NA	NA	13	TRBJ1-2	TGTGCCACCAGCAGTAGGTTTTCCTATGGCTACACCTTC	CATSSRFSYGYTF
TRBV27	NA	TRBD1	17	TRBJ2-7	TGTGCCAGCAGTTTTATCGGCGGGACAGGACCTCTCGGCGAGCAGTACTTC	CASSFIGGTGPLGEQYF
TRBV4-2	NA	NA	12	TRBJ1-2	TGTGCCAGCAGCCGAAACAGGGTTGGCTACACCTTC	CASSRNRVGYTF
TRBV5-1	NA	NA	15	TRBJ1-1	TGCGCCAGCAGCCCCTCAGGGGTCGTGAACACTGAAGCTTTCTTT	CASSPSGVVNTEAFF
TRBV27	NA	TRBD1	15	TRBJ1-6	TGTGCCAGCAGTTTAGGGACAGGGGGCGGTTCACCCCTCCACTTT	CASSLGTGGGSPLHF
TRBV11-2	few	NA	11	TRBJ2-7	TGTGCCAGCAGCTGGGCGGACGAGCAGTACTTC	CASSWADEQYF
TRBV18	NA	NA	13	TRBJ1-5	TGTGCCAGCTCACCAGCGTCCACCAAGCCCCAGCATTTT	CASSPASTKPQHF
TRBV10-3	many	NA	16	TRBJ2-7	TGTGCCATCAGTGACCAACAGGGAGCTCGCTCCTACGAGCAGTACTTC	CAISDQQGARSYEQYF
TRBV27	NA	NA	14	TRBJ1-5	TGTGCCAGCGGCCTTGGACACCCCAATCAGCCCCAGCATTTT	CASGLGHPNQPQHF
TRBV4-1	few	TRBD1	16	TRBJ1-5	TGCGCCAGCAGCCAAGAAGGAACAGGGGGCAACCAGCCCCAGCATTTT	CASSQEGTGGNQPQHF
TRBV6-5	NA	NA	13	TRBJ2-1	TGTGCCAGCACCCGTCCGGGGAACTCAGAGCAGTTCTTC	CASTRPGNSEQFF
TRBV11-2	NA	NA	17	TRBJ2-3	TGTGCCAGCAGCTTCCCGACGGGAGACTACGACACAGATACGCAGTATTTT	CASSFPTGDYDTDTQYF
TRBV13	once	NA	14	TRBJ2-7	TGTGCCAGCAGCTTAAGCAGGGAGCCCTACGAGCAGTACTTC	CASSLSREPYEQYF
TRBV7-9	once	TRBD1	15	TRBJ2-4	TGTGCCAGCAGCTTAGAAACAGGGGGTGGCATCATTCAGTACTTC	CASSLETGGGIIQYF
TRBV29-1	NA	NA	12	TRBJ2-2	TGCAGCGTTGTAGGGGGGTCCGGGGAGCTGTTTTTT	CSVVGGSGELFF
TRBV5-1	few	NA	14	TRBJ2-7	TGCGCCAGCAGCAGCATAGGGCGAACCTACGAGCAGTACTTC	CASSSIGRTYEQYF
TRBV30	NA	TRBD1	13	TRBJ1-1	TGTGCGGGACAGACAGCTTTGAACACTGAAGCTTTCTTT	CAGQTALNTEAFF
TRBV6-1	few	NA	13	TRBJ2-5	TGTGCCAGCAGTGAAGAGTGGGGAGAGACCCAGTACTTC	CASSEEWGETQYF
TRBV4-1	NA	TRBD2	16	TRBJ2-5	TGCGCCAGCAGCCAAGTCGAGCGGGGGGAGTGGGAGACCCAGTACTTC	CASSQVERGEWETQYF
TRBV10-3	NA	TRBD1	12	TRBJ2-5	TGTGCCATCGGACAGGGACAAGAGACCCAGTACTTC	CAIGQGQETQYF
TRBV13	NA	NA	14	TRBJ2-6	TGTGCCAGCACTAGGACAGCTGGGGCCAACGTCCTGACTTTC	CASTRTAGANVLTF
TRBV7-2	NA	NA	12	TRBJ1-2	TGTGCCAGCAGCTTGATATCGACTGGCTACACCTTC	CASSLISTGYTF
TRBV6-5	NA	NA	16	TRBJ2-3	TGTGCCAGCAGTTACTCCCCCAATGGGAGAACAGATACGCAGTATTTT	CASSYSPNGRTDTQYF